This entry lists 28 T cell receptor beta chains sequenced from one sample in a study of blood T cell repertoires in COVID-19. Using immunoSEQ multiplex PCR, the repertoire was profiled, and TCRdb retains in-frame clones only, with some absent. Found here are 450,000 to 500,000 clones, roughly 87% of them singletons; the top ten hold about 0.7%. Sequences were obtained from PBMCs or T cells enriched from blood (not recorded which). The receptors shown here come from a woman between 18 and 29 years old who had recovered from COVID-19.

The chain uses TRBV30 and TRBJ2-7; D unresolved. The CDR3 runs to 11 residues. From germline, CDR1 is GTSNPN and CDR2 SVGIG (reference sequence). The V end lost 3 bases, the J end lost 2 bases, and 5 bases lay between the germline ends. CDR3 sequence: CAWSEPYEQYF. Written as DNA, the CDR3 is TGTGCCTGGAGCGAGCCCTACGAGCAGTACTTC.

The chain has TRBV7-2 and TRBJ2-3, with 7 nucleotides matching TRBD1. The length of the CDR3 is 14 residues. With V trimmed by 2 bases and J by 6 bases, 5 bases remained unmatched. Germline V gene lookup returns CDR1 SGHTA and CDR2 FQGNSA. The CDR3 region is CASSLLTGADTQYF. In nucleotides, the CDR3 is TGTGCCAGCAGCTTATTAACAGGGGCGGATACGCAGTATTTT.

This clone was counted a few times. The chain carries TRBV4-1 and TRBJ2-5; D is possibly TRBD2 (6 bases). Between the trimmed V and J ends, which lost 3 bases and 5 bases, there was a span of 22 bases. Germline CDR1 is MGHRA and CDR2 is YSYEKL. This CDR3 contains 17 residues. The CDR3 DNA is TGCGCCAGCAGCCAGGGAATCGGGGGTCATAAGAAGGAGACCCAGTACTTC. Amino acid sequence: CASSQGIGGHKKETQYF.

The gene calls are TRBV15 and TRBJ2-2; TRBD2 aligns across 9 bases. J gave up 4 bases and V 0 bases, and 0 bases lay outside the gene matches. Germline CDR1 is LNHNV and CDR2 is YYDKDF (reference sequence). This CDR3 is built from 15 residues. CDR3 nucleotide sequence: TGTGCCACCAGCAGAGAGCGGGGGGGCACCGGGGAGCTGTTTTTT. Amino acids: CATSRERGGTGELFF.

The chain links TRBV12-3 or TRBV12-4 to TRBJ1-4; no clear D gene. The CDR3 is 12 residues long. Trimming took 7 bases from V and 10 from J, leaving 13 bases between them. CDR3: CASTPSEGKLFF. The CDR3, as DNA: TGTGCCAGCACCCCGAGCGAAGGAAAACTGTTTTTT.

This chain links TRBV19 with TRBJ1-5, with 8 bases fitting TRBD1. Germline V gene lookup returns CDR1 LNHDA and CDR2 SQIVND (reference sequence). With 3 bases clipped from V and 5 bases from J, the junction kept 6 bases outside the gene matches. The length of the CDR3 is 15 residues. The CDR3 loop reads CASSMMGQDDQPQHF. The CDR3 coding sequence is TGTGCCAGTAGTATGATGGGACAGGACGATCAGCCCCAGCATTTT.

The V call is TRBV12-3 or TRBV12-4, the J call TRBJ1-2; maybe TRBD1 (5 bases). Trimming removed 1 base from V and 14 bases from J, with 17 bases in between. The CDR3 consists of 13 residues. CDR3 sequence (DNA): TGTGCCAGCAGTTTAGGGACACCTAAGATCTCTACCTTC. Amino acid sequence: CASSLGTPKISTF.

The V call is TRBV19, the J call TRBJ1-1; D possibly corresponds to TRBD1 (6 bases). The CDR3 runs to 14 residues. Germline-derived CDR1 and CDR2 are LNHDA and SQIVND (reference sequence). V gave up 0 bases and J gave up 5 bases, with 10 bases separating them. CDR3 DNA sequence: TGTGCCAGTAGTATAGATATAGGGGGAACTGAAGCTTTCTTT. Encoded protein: CASSIDIGGTEAFF.

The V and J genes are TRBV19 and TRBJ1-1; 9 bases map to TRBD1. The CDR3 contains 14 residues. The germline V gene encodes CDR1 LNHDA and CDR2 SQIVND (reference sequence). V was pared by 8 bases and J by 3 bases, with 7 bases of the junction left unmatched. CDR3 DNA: TGTGCCAGTTCTTTGACAGGGGGATACACTGAAGCTTTCTTT. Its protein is CASSLTGGYTEAFF. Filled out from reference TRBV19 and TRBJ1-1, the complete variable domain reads DGGITQSPKYLFRKEGQNVTLSCEQNLNHDAMYWYRQDPGQGLRLIYYSQIVNDFQKGDIAEGYSVSREKKESFPLTVTSAQKNPTAFYLCASSLTGGYTEAFFGQGTRLTVV.

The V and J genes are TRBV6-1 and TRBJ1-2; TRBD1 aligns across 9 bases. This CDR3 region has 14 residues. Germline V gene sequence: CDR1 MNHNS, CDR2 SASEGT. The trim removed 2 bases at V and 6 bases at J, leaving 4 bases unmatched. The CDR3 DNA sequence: TGTGCCAGCAGTGAATGGGACAGGGCCCATGGCTACACCTTC. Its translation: CASSEWDRAHGYTF.

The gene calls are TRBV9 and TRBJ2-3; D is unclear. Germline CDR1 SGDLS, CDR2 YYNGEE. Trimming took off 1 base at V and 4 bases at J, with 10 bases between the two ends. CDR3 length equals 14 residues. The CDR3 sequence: CASSVSDEADTQYF. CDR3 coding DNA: TGTGCCAGCAGCGTAAGCGATGAGGCAGATACGCAGTATTTT.

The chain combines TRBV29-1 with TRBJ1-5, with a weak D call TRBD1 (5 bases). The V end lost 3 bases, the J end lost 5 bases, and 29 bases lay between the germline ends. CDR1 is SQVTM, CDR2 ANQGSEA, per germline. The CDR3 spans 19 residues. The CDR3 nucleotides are TGCAGCGTTGAGGTAAGGCTTGGGGCCGCGTTCAAAAGGCATCAGCCCCAGCATTTT. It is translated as CSVEVRLGAAFKRHQPQHF.

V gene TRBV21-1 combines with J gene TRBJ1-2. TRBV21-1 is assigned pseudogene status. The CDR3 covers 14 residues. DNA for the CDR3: TGTGCCAGCAGCAAAAAGAGGAGTTGCTATGGCTACACCTTC. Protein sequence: CASSKKRSCYGYTF.

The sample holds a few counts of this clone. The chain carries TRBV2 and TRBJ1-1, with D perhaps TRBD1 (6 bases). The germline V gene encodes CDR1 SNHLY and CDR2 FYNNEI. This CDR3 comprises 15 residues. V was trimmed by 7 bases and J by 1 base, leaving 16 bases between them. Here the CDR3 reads CASIPARGWNTEAFF. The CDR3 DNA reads TGTGCCAGCATTCCTGCCAGGGGTTGGAACACTGAAGCTTTCTTT.

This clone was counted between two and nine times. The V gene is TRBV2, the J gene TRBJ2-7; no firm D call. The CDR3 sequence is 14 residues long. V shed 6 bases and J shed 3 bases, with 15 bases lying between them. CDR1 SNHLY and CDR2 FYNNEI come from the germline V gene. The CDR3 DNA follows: TGTGCCAGCAGACTATTTGACGGAGTCTACGAGCAGTACTTC. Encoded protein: CASRLFDGVYEQYF.

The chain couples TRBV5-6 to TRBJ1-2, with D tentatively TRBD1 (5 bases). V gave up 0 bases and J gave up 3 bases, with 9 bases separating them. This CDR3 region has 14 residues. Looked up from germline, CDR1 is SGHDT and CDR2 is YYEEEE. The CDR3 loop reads CASSLDRYHYGYTF. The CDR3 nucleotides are TGTGCCAGCAGCTTGGACAGGTACCACTATGGCTACACCTTC. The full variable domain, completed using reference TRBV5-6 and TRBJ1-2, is DAGVTQSPTHLIKTRGQQVTLRCSPKSGHDTVSWYQQALGQGPQFIFQYYEEEERQRGNFPDRFSGHQFPNYSSELNVNALLLGDSALYLCASSLDRYHYGYTFGSGTRLTVV.

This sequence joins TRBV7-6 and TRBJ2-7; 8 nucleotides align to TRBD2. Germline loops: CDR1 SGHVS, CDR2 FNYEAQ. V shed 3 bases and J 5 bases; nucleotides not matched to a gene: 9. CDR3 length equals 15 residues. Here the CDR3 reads CASSFHPGGVDEQYF. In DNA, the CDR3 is TGTGCCAGCAGCTTCCACCCGGGGGGGGTGGACGAGCAGTACTTC. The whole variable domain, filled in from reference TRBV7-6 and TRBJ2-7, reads GAGVSQSPRYKVTKRGQDVALRCDPISGHVSLYWYRQALGQGPEFLTYFNYEAQQDKSGLPNDRFSAERPEGSISTLTIQRTEQRDSAMYRCASSFHPGGVDEQYFGPGTRLTVT.

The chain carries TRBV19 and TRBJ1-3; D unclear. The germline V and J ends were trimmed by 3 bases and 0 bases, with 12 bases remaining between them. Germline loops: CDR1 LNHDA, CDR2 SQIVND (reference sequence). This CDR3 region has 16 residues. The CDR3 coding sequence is TGTGCCAGTAGTATTGGGAGTTCTAGCTCTGGAAACACCATATATTTT. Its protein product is CASSIGSSSSGNTIYF. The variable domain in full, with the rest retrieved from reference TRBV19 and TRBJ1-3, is DGGITQSPKYLFRKEGQNVTLSCEQNLNHDAMYWYRQDPGQGLRLIYYSQIVNDFQKGDIAEGYSVSREKKESFPLTVTSAQKNPTAFYLCASSIGSSSSGNTIYFGEGSWLTVV.

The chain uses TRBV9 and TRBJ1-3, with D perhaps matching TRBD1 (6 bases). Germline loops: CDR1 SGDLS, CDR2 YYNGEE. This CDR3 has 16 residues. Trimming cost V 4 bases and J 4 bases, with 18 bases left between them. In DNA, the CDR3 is TGTGCCAGCAGCCCCTGGGGGGGGGCGGGAGGAAACACCATATATTTT. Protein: CASSPWGGAGGNTIYF. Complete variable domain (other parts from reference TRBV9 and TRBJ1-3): DSGVTQTPKHLITATGQRVTLRCSPRSGDLSVYWYQQSLDQGLQFLIQYYNGEERAKGNILERFSAQQFPDLHSELNLSSLELGDSALYFCASSPWGGAGGNTIYFGEGSWLTVV.

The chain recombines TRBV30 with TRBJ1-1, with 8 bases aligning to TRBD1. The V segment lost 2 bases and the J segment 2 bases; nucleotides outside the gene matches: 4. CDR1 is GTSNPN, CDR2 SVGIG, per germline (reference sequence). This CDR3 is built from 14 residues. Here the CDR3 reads CAWSQDRGNTEAFF. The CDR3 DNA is TGTGCCTGGAGTCAAGACAGGGGAAACACTGAAGCTTTCTTT.

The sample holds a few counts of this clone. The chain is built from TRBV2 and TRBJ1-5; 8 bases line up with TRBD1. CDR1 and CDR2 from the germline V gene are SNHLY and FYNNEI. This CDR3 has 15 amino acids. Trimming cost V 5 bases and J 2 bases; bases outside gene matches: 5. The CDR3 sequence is CASSTQGAGNQPQHF. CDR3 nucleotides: TGTGCCAGCAGTACCCAGGGGGCAGGCAATCAGCCCCAGCATTTT.

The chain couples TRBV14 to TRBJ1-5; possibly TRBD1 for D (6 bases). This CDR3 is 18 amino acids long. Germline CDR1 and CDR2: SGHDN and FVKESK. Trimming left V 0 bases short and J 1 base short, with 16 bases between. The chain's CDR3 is CASSQDWGTGFSNQPQHF. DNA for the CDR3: TGTGCCAGCAGCCAAGATTGGGGTACAGGGTTCAGCAATCAGCCCCAGCATTTT.

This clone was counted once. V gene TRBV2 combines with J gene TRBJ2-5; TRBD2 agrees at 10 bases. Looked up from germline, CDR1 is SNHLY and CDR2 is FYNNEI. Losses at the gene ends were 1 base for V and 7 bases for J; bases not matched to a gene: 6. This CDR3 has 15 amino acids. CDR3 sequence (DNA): TGTGCCAGCAGTGAAGGGACTAGCGGCCTGGGGACCCAGTACTTC. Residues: CASSEGTSGLGTQYF.

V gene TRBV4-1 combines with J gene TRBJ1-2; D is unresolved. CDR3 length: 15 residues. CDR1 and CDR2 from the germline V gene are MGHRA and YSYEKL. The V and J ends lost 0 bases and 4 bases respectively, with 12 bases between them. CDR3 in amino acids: CASSQDQDLGYGYTF. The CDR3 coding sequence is TGCGCCAGCAGCCAAGACCAGGATCTTGGCTATGGCTACACCTTC.

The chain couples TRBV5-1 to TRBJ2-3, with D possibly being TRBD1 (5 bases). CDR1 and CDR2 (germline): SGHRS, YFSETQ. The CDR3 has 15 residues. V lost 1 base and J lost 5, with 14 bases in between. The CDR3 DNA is TGCGCCAGCAGCTTGTTATCAGGGTTAAGAGATACGCAGTATTTT. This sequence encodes CASSLLSGLRDTQYF.

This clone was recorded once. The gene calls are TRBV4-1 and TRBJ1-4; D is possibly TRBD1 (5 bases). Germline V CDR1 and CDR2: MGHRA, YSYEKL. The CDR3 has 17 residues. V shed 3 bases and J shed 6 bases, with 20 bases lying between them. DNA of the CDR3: TGCGCCAGCAGCCACCACCCAAGGGAGGGGCGGGATGAAAAACTGTTTTTT. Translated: CASSHHPREGRDEKLFF.

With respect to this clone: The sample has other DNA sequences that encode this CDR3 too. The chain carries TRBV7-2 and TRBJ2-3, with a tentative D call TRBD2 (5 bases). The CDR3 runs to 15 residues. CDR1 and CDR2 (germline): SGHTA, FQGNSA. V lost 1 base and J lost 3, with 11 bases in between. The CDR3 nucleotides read TGTGCCAGCAGCTTAGGGCTAGCTTATACAGATACGCAGTATTTT. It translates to CASSLGLAYTDTQYF.

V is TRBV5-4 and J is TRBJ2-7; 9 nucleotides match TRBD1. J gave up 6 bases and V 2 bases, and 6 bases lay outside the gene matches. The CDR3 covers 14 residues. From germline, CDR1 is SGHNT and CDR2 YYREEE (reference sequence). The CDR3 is CASSLPQGAGEQYF. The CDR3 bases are TGTGCCAGCAGCTTACCACAGGGGGCGGGCGAGCAGTACTTC.